A selection of T cell receptor beta chains follows, all from one sample in a study of CD8+CD57+ T cells in acquired aplastic anemia. TCRdb reanalysed the reads using MiXCR and keeps one entry per CDR3 protein. The data show hundreds of thousands of distinct CDR3 sequences, 45% to 70% seen once. The sample comprised sorted CD4+, CD8+, or CD8+CD57+ T cells (not recorded which) from PBMCs. These receptors were collected from a human donor with severe aplastic anemia or a healthy control (not recorded which). Both conserved end residues are part of each CDR3. D genes are given only for firm matches. Clone size is stated in some rows and not others, as once, few, many or a class when expanded.

V gene	J gene	clone size	D gene	CDR3 protein	CDR3 DNA
TRBV19	TRBJ2-1	once	TRBD1	CASTPGQGSYNEQFF	TGTGCCAGTACCCCAGGACAGGGTTCCTACAATGAGCAGTTCTTC
TRBV2	TRBJ1-2	NA	NA	CASSEASGGTGLHGYTF	TGTGCCAGCAGTGAGGCTAGCGGAGGGACCGGACTCCATGGCTACACCTTC
TRBV7-2	TRBJ2-5	NA	TRBD2	CASSFIAGGQETQYF	TGTGCCAGCAGCTTCATAGCGGGGGGGCAAGAGACCCAGTACTTC
TRBV20-1	TRBJ1-2	few	NA	CSAVGDYGYTF	TGCAGTGCTGTGGGGGACTATGGCTACACCTTC
TRBV15	TRBJ2-2	many	NA	CATSRDQTGTGELFF	TGTGCCACCAGCAGAGATCAGACCGGGACCGGGGAGCTGTTTTTT
TRBV20-1	TRBJ2-1	many	TRBD2	CSAAGPTSGLNGEQFF	TGCAGTGCTGCCGGCCCCACTAGCGGCTTGAATGGTGAGCAGTTCTTC
TRBV7-8	TRBJ2-1	many	TRBD1	CASSLAGGQGDNEQFF	TGTGCCAGCAGCTTAGCCGGCGGCCAGGGGGACAATGAGCAGTTCTTC
TRBV30	TRBJ1-1	NA	NA	CAWSVLKKNTEAFF	TGTGCCTGGAGTGTATTAAAGAAGAACACTGAAGCTTTCTTT
TRBV20-1	TRBJ2-3	NA	TRBD1	CSARAIPGQGDTDTQYF	TGCAGTGCTAGAGCCATCCCGGGGCAGGGGGACACAGATACGCAGTATTTT
TRBV4-3	TRBJ1-1	NA	NA	CASSQEPGMNTEAFF	TGCGCCAGCAGCCAAGAACCGGGGATGAACACTGAAGCTTTCTTT
TRBV7-9	TRBJ2-7	NA	TRBD1	CASIGQGYEQYF	TGTGCCAGCATCGGACAGGGCTACGAGCAGTACTTC
TRBV20-1	TRBJ1-1	few	TRBD1	CSASPGQLNTEAFF	TGCAGTGCTTCTCCGGGACAGCTGAACACTGAAGCTTTCTTT
TRBV9	TRBJ1-1	NA	NA	CASSVTGTNTEAFF	TGTGCCAGCAGCGTAACAGGGACGAACACTGAAGCTTTCTTT
TRBV20-1	TRBJ1-6	many	NA	CSAIQGTWSPPHF	TGCAGTGCTATACAGGGAACGTGGTCACCCCCCCACTTT
TRBV3-1	TRBJ1-1	many	NA	CASSQTSADTEAFF	TGTGCCAGCAGCCAGACCAGCGCGGACACTGAAGCTTTCTTT
TRBV5-6	TRBJ1-2	NA	NA	CASKTMDYGYTF	TGTGCCAGCAAGACGATGGATTATGGCTACACCTTC
TRBV10-2	TRBJ1-2	NA	NA	CASSVGVDRAGHGYTF	TGCGCCAGCAGTGTGGGCGTTGACAGAGCGGGCCATGGCTACACCTTC
TRBV7-8	TRBJ2-1	NA	TRBD2	CASSLPGLQQFF	TGTGCCAGCAGCTTACCGGGACTACAGCAGTTCTTC
TRBV9	TRBJ1-5	NA	NA	CASSVGLMNQPQHF	TGTGCCAGCAGCGTAGGTCTGATGAATCAGCCCCAGCATTTT
TRBV11-1	TRBJ2-7	once	TRBD1	CASSVGTVDREQYF	TGTGCCAGCAGCGTCGGGACAGTGGATAGGGAGCAGTACTTC
TRBV2	TRBJ1-1	NA	NA	CASSGGAMNTEAFF	TGTGCCAGCAGTGGGGGGGCGATGAACACTGAAGCTTTCTTT
TRBV7-2	TRBJ2-5	many	TRBD2	CASSLGEGLAGEGETQYF	TGTGCCAGCAGCTTAGGGGAGGGACTAGCGGGGGAAGGAGAGACCCAGTACTTC
TRBV11-2	TRBJ2-2	NA	TRBD1	CATDRVTGELFF	TGTGCCACCGACAGGGTCACCGGGGAGCTGTTTTTT
TRBV3-1	TRBJ2-7	many	NA	CASSQNLQGEEYF	TGTGCCAGCAGCCAAAACTTACAGGGCGAGGAGTACTTC
TRBV12-3/TRBV12-4	TRBJ2-7	NA	TRBD2	CASSSGTTNYEQYF	TGTGCCAGCAGTTCCGGGACTACCAACTACGAGCAGTACTTC